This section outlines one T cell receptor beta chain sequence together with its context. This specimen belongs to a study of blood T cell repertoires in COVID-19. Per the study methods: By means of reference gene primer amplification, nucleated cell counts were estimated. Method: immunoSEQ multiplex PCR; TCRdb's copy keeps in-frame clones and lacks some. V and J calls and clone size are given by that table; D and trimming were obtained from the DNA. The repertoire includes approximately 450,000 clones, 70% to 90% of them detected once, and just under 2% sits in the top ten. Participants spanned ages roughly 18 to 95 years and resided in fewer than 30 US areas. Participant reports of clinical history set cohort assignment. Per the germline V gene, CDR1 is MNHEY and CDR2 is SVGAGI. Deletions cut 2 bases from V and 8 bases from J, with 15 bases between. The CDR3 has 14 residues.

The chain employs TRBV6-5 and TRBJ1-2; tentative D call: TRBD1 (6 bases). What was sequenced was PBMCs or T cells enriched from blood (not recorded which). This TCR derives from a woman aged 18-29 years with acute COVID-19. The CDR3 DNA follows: TGTGCCAGCAGTTACGGGGGGGCCACGCGGGGCTACACCTTC. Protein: CASSYGGATRGYTF.